This T cell receptor (beta chain) stems from a study of blood T cell repertoires in COVID-19. For the study at large: COVID-19 samples from acute and convalescent phases originated in the United States, Italy and Spain.

Cohorts were determined from participant-reported clinical history. Clones were read by immunoSEQ multiplex PCR, and TCRdb kept only the in-frame ones, dropping some. The sample carries some 400,000 clones, approximately 92% recorded once. Germline V lookup: CDR1 MDHEN, CDR2 SYDVKM. This CDR3 spans 14 amino acids. Trimming removed 3 bases at V and 6 bases at J, with 12 bases between. The chain combines TRBV28 with TRBJ2-1; the D gene is possibly TRBD2 (6 bases). This TCR derives from a man aged 25-45 years who had recovered from COVID-19. Sequencing was performed on PBMCs or T cells enriched from blood (not recorded which). For the CDR3, the DNA is TGTGCCAGCAGTTTGTTGGGACTCGGCAATGAGCAGTTCTTC. It yields the protein CASSLLGLGNEQFF.